The rows below give T cell receptor beta chains drawn from one sample of a study of shared clonotypes between healthy human individuals. Profiling relied on immunoSEQ multiplex PCR, and the TCRdb table lists in-frame clones only, not all of them. The sample shows 1,400,000 or so clones, approximately 98.5% of them seen only once. What was sequenced was naive CD4+ T cells sorted from blood. These receptors originate from a man younger than 45 in good health. Each CDR3 is given with its conserved first and last residue. A D gene is named only where the DNA matches it firmly. Where a row states a size, it is once, few, many or the class of an expanded clone; other rows omit it.

D gene | clone size | J gene | V gene | CDR3 DNA | CDR3 protein
NA | NA | TRBJ2-1 | TRBV18 | TGTGCCAGCTCACTAACACCCATTACATCGACAGCCCACAATGAGCAGTTCTTC | CASSLTPITSTAHNEQFF
NA | NA | TRBJ2-7 | TRBV2 | TGTGCCAGCAGTGAGGCAGGTGCCTACGAGCAGTACTTC | CASSEAGAYEQYF
NA | NA | TRBJ1-5 | TRBV28 | TGTGCCAGCAGTTTTACCCACGGGAGGGAGCCCCAGCATTTT | CASSFTHGREPQHF
NA | NA | TRBJ2-7 | TRBV18 | TGTGCCAGCTCCCACGGACAGTCCTACGAGCAGTACTTC | CASSHGQSYEQYF
TRBD1 | NA | TRBJ2-5 | TRBV18 | TGTGCCAGCTCACCGGGGACAGGGAGCGGAGAGACCCAGTACTTC | CASSPGTGSGETQYF
TRBD1 | once | TRBJ1-2 | TRBV27 | TGTGCCAGCGGGACAGGCTACGGGACTAACTATGGCTACACCTTC | CASGTGYGTNYGYTF
NA | NA | TRBJ1-2 | TRBV28 | TGTGCCAGCAGTTTGCAGGACTATGGCTACACCTTC | CASSLQDYGYTF
NA | NA | TRBJ2-3 | TRBV18 | TGTGCCAGCTCACCACAGAGGGATCCCACAGATACGCAGTATTTT | CASSPQRDPTDTQYF
TRBD2 | NA | TRBJ2-1 | TRBV9 | TGTGCCAGCAGTGGGACTAGCGGGACCTACAATGAGCAGTTCTTC | CASSGTSGTYNEQFF
NA | NA | TRBJ2-1 | TRBV7-9 | TGTGCCAGCAGCTTACCGGGGTCGGGGAATGAGCAGTTCTTC | CASSLPGSGNEQFF
TRBD1 | NA | TRBJ1-4 | TRBV7-9 | TGTGCCAGCAGCTTCAGGGGGACTCATAATGAAAAACTGTTTTTT | CASSFRGTHNEKLFF
TRBD1 | NA | TRBJ2-3 | TRBV7-6 | TGTGCCAGCAGCTTGGACAGGGGGCATGGGGATACGCAGTATTTT | CASSLDRGHGDTQYF
NA | NA | TRBJ1-2 | TRBV15 | TGTGCCACCAGCCCCCGCAGGGATCATGGCTACACCTTC | CATSPRRDHGYTF
NA | NA | TRBJ2-1 | TRBV9 | TGTGCCAGCAGCGTAGAGCCATCCAACCGCGGCAATGAGCAGTTCTTC | CASSVEPSNRGNEQFF
TRBD2 | NA | TRBJ2-7 | TRBV7-2 | TGTGCCAGTCGGAGCGGGATGTCCTACGAGCAGTACTTC | CASRSGMSYEQYF
TRBD2 | NA | TRBJ2-1 | TRBV2 | TGTGCCAGCATCATAGCGGGAGTTAGGGACAATGAGCAGTTCTTC | CASIIAGVRDNEQFF
NA | NA | TRBJ2-2 | TRBV5-1 | TGCGCCAGCAGATGGTCCGATGCGGCTTTAGGATCCGGGGAGCTGTTTTTT | CASRWSDAALGSGELFF
TRBD2 | NA | TRBJ2-7 | TRBV27 | TGTGCCAGCAGTTTATCGCCCCCTGGGAGGGCCTACGAGCAGTACTTC | CASSLSPPGRAYEQYF
NA | NA | TRBJ2-1 | TRBV28 | TGTGCCAGCAGTTTGTTCTATGAGCAGTTCTTC | CASSLFYEQFF
NA | NA | TRBJ1-1 | TRBV28 | TGTGCCAGCAGCCTCTCCCCTGGCCAGGTGTCATCAGCTTTCTTT | CASSLSPGQVSSAFF
TRBD1 | once | TRBJ1-3 | TRBV6-5 | TGTGCCAGCAGCCCGACAGGGGATGGAAACACCATATATTTT | CASSPTGDGNTIYF
NA | NA | TRBJ2-1 | TRBV5-1 | TGCGCCAGCAGCTTGGGCGGGCTAGCGAGGACCTACAATGAGCAGTTCTTC | CASSLGGLARTYNEQFF
NA | NA | TRBJ2-7 | TRBV5-4 | TGTGCCAGCAGCTTACAGGGATCCTACGAGCAGTACTTC | CASSLQGSYEQYF
TRBD2 | NA | TRBJ2-1 | TRBV27 | TGTGCCAGCAGTAAAATAGCGGGAGGGCCCTACAATGAGCAGTTCTTC | CASSKIAGGPYNEQFF
NA | NA | TRBJ2-7 | TRBV7-9 | TGTGCCAGCAGCTTAAAAGCAGAAGGCTACGAGCAGTACTTC | CASSLKAEGYEQYF
NA | NA | TRBJ2-1 | TRBV5-6 | TGTGCCAGCAGCTCGACGGGACCTTACAATGAGCAGTTCTTC | CASSSTGPYNEQFF
NA | NA | TRBJ2-7 | TRBV4-1 | TGCGCCAGCAGCCAAGCCTACCCGGGACCTCGTACCTACGAGCAGTACTTC | CASSQAYPGPRTYEQYF
TRBD1 | NA | TRBJ2-7 | TRBV10-2 | TGCGCCAGCAGTGAGTCGTTTGGACAGGGACGCTCCTACGAGCAGTACTTC | CASSESFGQGRSYEQYF
TRBD1 | NA | TRBJ1-1 | TRBV25-1 | TGTGCCAGCAGTACGCTGGGACAGGGGTTCTCTGAAGCTTTCTTT | CASSTLGQGFSEAFF
NA | NA | TRBJ1-1 | TRBV11-2 | TGTGCCAGCAGCTTATCCCAGGGCTTGGACACTGAAGCTTTCTTT | CASSLSQGLDTEAFF
NA | NA | TRBJ1-5 | TRBV7-8 | TGTGCCAGCAGCCTACGCTTGAGTCAGCCCCAGCATTTT | CASSLRLSQPQHF
NA | NA | TRBJ1-4 | TRBV30 | TGTGCCTGGAGTCCGGGGCGCGGGGTTGAAAAACTGTTTTTT | CAWSPGRGVEKLFF
NA | NA | TRBJ2-3 | TRBV7-6 | TGTGCCAGCAGCTTAGTCTCGGCAGGGGCGTCGGATACGCAGTATTTT | CASSLVSAGASDTQYF
NA | NA | TRBJ2-1 | TRBV2 | TGTGCCAGCAGTACCTACCAAGTCAATGAGCAGTTCTTC | CASSTYQVNEQFF
TRBD2 | NA | TRBJ2-3 | TRBV4-1 | TGCGCCAGCAGCCAAGAAAGGGCTAGCGGTAGCACAGATACGCAGTATTTT | CASSQERASGSTDTQYF
NA | NA | TRBJ1-1 | TRBV19 | TGTGCCAGTAGTCGGGGGACCAGCGAAAAAGCTTTCTTT | CASSRGTSEKAFF
TRBD1 | NA | TRBJ1-1 | TRBV6-5 | TGTGCCAGCAGTTACCAGGGGGGGAACACTGAAGCTTTCTTT | CASSYQGGNTEAFF
NA | NA | TRBJ2-3 | TRBV2 | TGTGCCAGCAGTGAAGGTCCACTTCATACGCAGTATTTT | CASSEGPLHTQYF
NA | once | TRBJ2-7 | TRBV6-5 | TGTGCCAGCAGTGGTGCGGGGGCTAGGGCCTACGAGCAGTACTTC | CASSGAGARAYEQYF
TRBD1 | NA | TRBJ1-5 | TRBV29-1 | TGCAGCGTACAGGACAGGGGGCTGAATCAGCCCCAGCATTTT | CSVQDRGLNQPQHF
TRBD2 | NA | TRBJ2-3 | TRBV5-1 | TGCGCCAGCGCCCGGGGGGGACTAGCGGGAGTTGTAGATACGCAGTATTTT | CASARGGLAGVVDTQYF
NA | NA | TRBJ1-2 | TRBV18 | TGTGCCAGCTCACCTTCCACAGGTGAACGAGCGGTCACTAACTATGGCTACACCTTC | CASSPSTGERAVTNYGYTF
NA | NA | TRBJ1-2 | TRBV18 | TGTGCCAGCTCACCGACGACGGGGGGCAACTATGGCTACACCTTC | CASSPTTGGNYGYTF
NA | NA | TRBJ2-1 | TRBV18 | TGTGCCAGCTCACCTGCGGGATACTCCTACAATGAGCAGTTCTTC | CASSPAGYSYNEQFF
NA | NA | TRBJ1-4 | TRBV7-2 | TGTGCCAGCAGCTTATCGGGATCCAGACAGGAAAAACTGTTTTTT | CASSLSGSRQEKLFF
NA | NA | TRBJ2-3 | TRBV5-1 | TGCGCCAGCAGCCCCTCGGCGGGGCCCTTCACAGATACGCAGTATTTT | CASSPSAGPFTDTQYF
NA | NA | TRBJ2-7 | TRBV18 | TGTGCCAGCTCAGGGAGGAATAACTACGAGCAGTACTTC | CASSGRNNYEQYF
NA | NA | TRBJ1-2 | TRBV5-1 | TGCGCCAGCAGCCCGATCCCGAACTATGGCTACACCTTC | CASSPIPNYGYTF
NA | NA | TRBJ1-1 | TRBV27 | TGTGCCAGCAGGATTCAAACATACACTGAAGCTTTCTTT | CASRIQTYTEAFF
TRBD1 | NA | TRBJ2-1 | TRBV6-1 | TGTGCCAGCAGTGGTAAGACCTCGGGACAGCTATACAATGAGCAGTTCTTC | CASSGKTSGQLYNEQFF
NA | NA | TRBJ2-4 | TRBV2 | TGTGCCAGCAGGACAGAGACCAAAAACATTCAGTACTTC | CASRTETKNIQYF
NA | NA | TRBJ1-4 | TRBV18 | TGTGCCAGCCAAGGGGGGAAGAATGAAAAACTGTTTTTT | CASQGGKNEKLFF
NA | NA | TRBJ2-2 | TRBV2 | TGTGCCAGCAGTGTCTGGAGCACCGGGGAGCTGTTTTTT | CASSVWSTGELFF
NA | NA | TRBJ2-1 | TRBV29-1 | TGCAGCGGCGTACTAGCTAACCATGAGCAGTTCTTC | CSGVLANHEQFF
NA | NA | TRBJ2-2 | TRBV9 | TGTGCCAGCAGCCGCCCGGGACCGATCGTCGGGGAGCTGTTTTTT | CASSRPGPIVGELFF
TRBD2 | NA | TRBJ2-7 | TRBV5-1 | TGCGCCAGCAGCGGGGGACTATCTGGGCACGAGCAGTACTTC | CASSGGLSGHEQYF
TRBD2 | NA | TRBJ2-1 | TRBV19 | TGTGCCAGTACTAAGACTAGCGGGGTGTACAATGAGCAGTTCTTC | CASTKTSGVYNEQFF
NA | NA | TRBJ2-5 | TRBV15 | TGTGCCACCAGCATGGACAGAGGACAAGAGACCCAGTACTTC | CATSMDRGQETQYF
NA | NA | TRBJ2-7 | TRBV6-5 | TGTGCCAGCACTTTGGGAGGCGAGCAGTACTTC | CASTLGGEQYF
NA | NA | TRBJ2-1 | TRBV9 | TGTGCCAGCAGCGTGAATCCCCTCCGGGCCGGTGAGCAGTTCTTC | CASSVNPLRAGEQFF